This T cell receptor beta chain was documented in a study of T cell responses to AZD1222 COVID-19 vaccine. The ends were cut back, 3 bases at V and 0 bases at J, with 12 bases in the middle. The CDR3 contains 15 residues. The germline CDR1 and CDR2 sequences are SGDLS and YYNGEE. The table came from immunoSEQ multiplex PCR; TCRdb's copy has only in-frame clones and leaves some out. The sample holds fewer than 120,000 clones, 88% seen once. This material consisted of peripheral blood, taken on day 0 of AZD1222 vaccination. This clonotype was obtained from an adult in good health. V is TRBV9 and J is TRBJ1-1, with D possibly matching TRBD1 (5 bases). The CDR3 region is CASSAPGQMNTEAFF. CDR3 in DNA: TGTGCCAGCAGCGCACCAGGACAAATGAACACTGAAGCTTTCTTT.